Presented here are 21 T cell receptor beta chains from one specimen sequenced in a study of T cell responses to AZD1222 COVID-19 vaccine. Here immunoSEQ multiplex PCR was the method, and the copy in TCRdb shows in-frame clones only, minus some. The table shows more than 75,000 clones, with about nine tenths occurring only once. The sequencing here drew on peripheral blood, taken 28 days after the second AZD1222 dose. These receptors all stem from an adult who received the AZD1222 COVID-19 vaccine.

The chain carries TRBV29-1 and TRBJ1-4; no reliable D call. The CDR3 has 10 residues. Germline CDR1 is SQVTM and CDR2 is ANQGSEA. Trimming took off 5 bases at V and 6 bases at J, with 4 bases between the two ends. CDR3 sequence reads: CSVFYEKLFF. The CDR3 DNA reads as TGCAGCGTTTTTTATGAAAAACTGTTTTTT.

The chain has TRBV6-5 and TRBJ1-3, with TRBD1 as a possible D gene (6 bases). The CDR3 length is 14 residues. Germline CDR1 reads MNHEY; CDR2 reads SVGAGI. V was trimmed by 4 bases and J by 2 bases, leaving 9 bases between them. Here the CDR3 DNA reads TGTGCCAGCAGTTTCAGGGGTACTGGAAACACCATATATTTT. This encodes CASSFRGTGNTIYF.

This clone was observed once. Here the CDR3 reads CASRDSGGLNQPQHF. CDR3 sequence (DNA): TGTGCCAGTAGAGATTCAGGGGGCCTCAATCAGCCCCAGCATTTT. The chain combines TRBV19 with TRBJ1-5; 8 bases are a match to TRBD1. Trimming took 6 bases from V and 3 from J; bases not matched to a gene: 7. This CDR3 is 15 amino acids long. Germline V lookup: CDR1 LNHDA, CDR2 SQIVND (reference sequence).

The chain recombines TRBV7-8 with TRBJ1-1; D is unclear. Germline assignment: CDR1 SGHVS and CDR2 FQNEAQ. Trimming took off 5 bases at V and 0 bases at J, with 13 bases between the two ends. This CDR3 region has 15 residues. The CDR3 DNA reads TGTGCCAGCAGCCCACCTTTGAGGATGAACACTGAAGCTTTCTTT. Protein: CASSPPLRMNTEAFF.

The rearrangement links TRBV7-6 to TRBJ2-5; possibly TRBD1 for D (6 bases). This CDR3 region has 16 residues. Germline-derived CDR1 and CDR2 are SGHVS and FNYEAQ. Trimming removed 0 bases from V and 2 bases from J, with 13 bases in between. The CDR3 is CASSLAGAGIQETQYF. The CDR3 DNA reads TGTGCCAGCAGCTTAGCGGGGGCCGGGATTCAAGAGACCCAGTACTTC.

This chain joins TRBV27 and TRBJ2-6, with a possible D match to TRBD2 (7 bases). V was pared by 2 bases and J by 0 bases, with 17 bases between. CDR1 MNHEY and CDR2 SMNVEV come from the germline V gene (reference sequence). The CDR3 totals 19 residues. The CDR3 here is CASSLDPPGGVSGANVLTF. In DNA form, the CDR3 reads TGTGCCAGCAGTTTAGACCCTCCGGGGGGCGTCTCTGGGGCCAACGTCCTGACTTTC.

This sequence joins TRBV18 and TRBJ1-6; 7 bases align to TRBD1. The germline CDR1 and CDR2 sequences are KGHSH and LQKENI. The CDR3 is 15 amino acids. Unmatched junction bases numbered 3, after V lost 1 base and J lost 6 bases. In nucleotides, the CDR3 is TGTGCCAGCTCACCACTAGCAGGGGGTAATTCACCCCTCCACTTT. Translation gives CASSPLAGGNSPLHF.

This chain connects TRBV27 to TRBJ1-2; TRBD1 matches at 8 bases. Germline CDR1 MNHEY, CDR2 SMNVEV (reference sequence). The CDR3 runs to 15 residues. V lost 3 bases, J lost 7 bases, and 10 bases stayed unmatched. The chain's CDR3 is CASSFARTGWPGYTF. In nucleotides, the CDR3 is TGTGCCAGCAGTTTTGCAAGGACAGGGTGGCCTGGCTACACCTTC.

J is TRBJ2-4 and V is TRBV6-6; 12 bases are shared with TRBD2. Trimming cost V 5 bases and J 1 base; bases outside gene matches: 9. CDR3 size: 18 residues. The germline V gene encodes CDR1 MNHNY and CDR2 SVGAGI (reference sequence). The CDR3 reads CASSPDLTSGGAKNIQYF. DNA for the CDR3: TGTGCCAGCAGTCCTGACCTTACTAGCGGGGGGGCCAAAAACATTCAGTACTTC.

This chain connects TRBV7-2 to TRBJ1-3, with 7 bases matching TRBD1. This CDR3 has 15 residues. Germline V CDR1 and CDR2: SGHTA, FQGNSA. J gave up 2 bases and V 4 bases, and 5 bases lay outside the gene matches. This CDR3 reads CASSSRGGPGNTIYF. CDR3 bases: TGTGCCAGCAGCTCCCGAGGGGGCCCTGGAAACACCATATATTTT.

The CDR3 nucleotides read TGTGCCAGCTCAACAGAGACAGGGGCCTACTCTGGGGCCAACGTCCTGACTTTC. It codes for CASSTETGAYSGANVLTF. The chain is built from TRBV18 and TRBJ2-6, with 8 bases that match TRBD1. Germline CDR1 KGHSH, CDR2 LQKENI. V shed 5 bases, J shed 0 bases, and the junction held 9 bases outside the gene matches. The CDR3 extends over 18 amino acids.

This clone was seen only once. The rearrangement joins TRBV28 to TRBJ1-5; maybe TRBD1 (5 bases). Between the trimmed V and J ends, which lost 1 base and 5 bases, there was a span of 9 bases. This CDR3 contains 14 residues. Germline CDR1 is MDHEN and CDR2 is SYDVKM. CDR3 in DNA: TGTGCCAGCAGTTTATACTCGGGGGATCAGCCCCAGCATTTT. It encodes CASSLYSGDQPQHF.

The CDR3 sequence is CASSPSLGGLAFF. The CDR3 DNA is TGTGCCAGCAGTCCATCTTTGGGGGGCCTGGCTTTCTTT. The chain uses TRBV6-2 or TRBV6-3 and TRBJ1-1; D may be TRBD1 (6 bases). The germline gives CDR1 MNHEY, CDR2 SVGEGT. The V gene lost 5 bases and the J gene lost 11 bases, with 18 bases spanning the gap. This CDR3 is built from 13 residues.

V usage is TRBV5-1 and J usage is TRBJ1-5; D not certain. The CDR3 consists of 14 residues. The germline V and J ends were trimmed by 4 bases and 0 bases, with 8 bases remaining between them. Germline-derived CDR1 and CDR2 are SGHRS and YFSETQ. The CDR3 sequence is CASSADYSNQPQHF. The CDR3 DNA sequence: TGCGCCAGCAGCGCGGACTATAGCAATCAGCCCCAGCATTTT.

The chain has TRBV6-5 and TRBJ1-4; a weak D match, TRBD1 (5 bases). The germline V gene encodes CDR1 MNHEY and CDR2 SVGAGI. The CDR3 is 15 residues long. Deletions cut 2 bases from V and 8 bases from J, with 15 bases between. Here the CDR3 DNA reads TGTGCCAGCAGTTACCTTCCGGGCCGGGGGGAAAAACTGTTTTTT. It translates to CASSYLPGRGEKLFF.

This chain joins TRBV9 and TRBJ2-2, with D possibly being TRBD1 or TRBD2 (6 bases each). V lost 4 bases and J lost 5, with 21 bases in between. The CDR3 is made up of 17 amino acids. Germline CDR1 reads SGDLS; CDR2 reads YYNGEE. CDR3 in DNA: TGTGCCAGCAGCTTCCAACCTCCGGGGGCCAGTACCGGGGAGCTGTTTTTT. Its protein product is CASSFQPPGASTGELFF. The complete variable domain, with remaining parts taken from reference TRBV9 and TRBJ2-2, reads DSGVTQTPKHLITATGQRVTLRCSPRSGDLSVYWYQQSLDQGLQFLIQYYNGEERAKGNILERFSAQQFPDLHSELNLSSLELGDSALYFCASSFQPPGASTGELFFGEGSRLTVL.

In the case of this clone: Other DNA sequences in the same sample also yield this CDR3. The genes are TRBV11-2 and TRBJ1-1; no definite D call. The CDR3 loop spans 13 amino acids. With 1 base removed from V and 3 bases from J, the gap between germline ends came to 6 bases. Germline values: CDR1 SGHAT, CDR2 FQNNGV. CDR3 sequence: CASSLVIDTEAFF. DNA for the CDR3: TGTGCCAGCAGCTTAGTTATTGACACTGAAGCTTTCTTT.

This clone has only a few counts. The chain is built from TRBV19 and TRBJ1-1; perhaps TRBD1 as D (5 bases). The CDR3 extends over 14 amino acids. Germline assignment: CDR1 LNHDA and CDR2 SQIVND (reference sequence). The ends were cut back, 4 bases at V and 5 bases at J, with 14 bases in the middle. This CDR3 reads CASSRGERGTEAFF. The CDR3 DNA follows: TGTGCCAGTAGTAGGGGGGAGAGAGGGACTGAAGCTTTCTTT.

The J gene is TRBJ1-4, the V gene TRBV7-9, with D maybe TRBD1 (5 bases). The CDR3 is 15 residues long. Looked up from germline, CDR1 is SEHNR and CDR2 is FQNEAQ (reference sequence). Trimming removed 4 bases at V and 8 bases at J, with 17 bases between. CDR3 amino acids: CASSSPSKRGEKLFF. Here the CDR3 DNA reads TGTGCCAGCAGCTCCCCTTCGAAACGGGGGGAAAAACTGTTTTTT.

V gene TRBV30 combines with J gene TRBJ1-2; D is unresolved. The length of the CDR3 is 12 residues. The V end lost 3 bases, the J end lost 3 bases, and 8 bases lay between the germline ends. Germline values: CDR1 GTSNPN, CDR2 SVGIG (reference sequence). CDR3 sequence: CAWSPLDYGYTF. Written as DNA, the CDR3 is TGTGCCTGGAGCCCCCTGGACTATGGCTACACCTTC.

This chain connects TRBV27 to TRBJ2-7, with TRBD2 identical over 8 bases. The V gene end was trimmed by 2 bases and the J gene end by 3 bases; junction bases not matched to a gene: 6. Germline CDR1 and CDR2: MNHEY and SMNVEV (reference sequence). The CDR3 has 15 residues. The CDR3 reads CASSLGRGAVYEQYF. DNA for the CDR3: TGTGCCAGCAGTTTAGGGCGGGGGGCCGTCTACGAGCAGTACTTC.